This T cell receptor beta chain was documented in a study of PD-L1 blockade in urothelial cancer (dated by TCRdb to about 2017). Broadly, across the study: Therapy was started in the mid-2010s for all patients, and atezolizumab 1,200 mg was administered intravenously every 3 weeks. An ECOG performance status of 0 or 1 was recorded for the patients, and 0 to 3 prior chemotherapy regimens had been received by the patients. A median of 141,255 T cells and fewer than 85,000 unique TCRs was obtained from blood samples, and a median clonality of roughly 0.08 was observed. Durable clinical benefit was achieved by nine patients but not by the remaining 20. Pretreatment tumor samples, along with matched peripheral blood collected serially before and after atezolizumab treatment, underwent TCR sequencing. Blood samples were analyzed at 3 weeks after treatment start (second dose) and at 6 weeks after treatment start. About 85% of the roughly 29 patients were males with bladder-origin urothelial cancer, and 18 of 29 reported a prior smoking history. Approximately 30 patients had pretreatment blood TCR-seq, about 25 had at least one posttreatment blood collection, and about 25 had tumor TCR-seq. Somatic, immune and clinical correlates of response to PD-L1 blockade with atezolizumab in urothelial cancer were the focus of an exploratory multi-omic analysis. In the same patients, pretreatment tumors underwent whole exome sequencing and RNA sequencing in addition to TCR sequencing. Durable clinical benefit was defined as progression-free survival longer than 6 months, and TCR features were also tested against progression-free and overall survival. What the research found in general, with its limitations: Because the sample size was small (n of about 29) and many of the analyses were exploratory, the results are meant to be hypothesis-generating. Improved progression-free and overall survival was found to be associated with pretreatment peripheral blood TCR clonality below the median. Patients with durable benefit showed greater expansion of tumor-associated TCR clones in peripheral blood 3 weeks after starting treatment (n = 22, p = 0.022).

Synthetic TCR analog templates were spiked into each PCR to estimate absolute template abundance from read counts. TCRbeta CDR3 regions were amplified from genomic DNA with bias-controlled V and J gene primers using the immunoSEQ assay. Sequencing of rearranged TCRbeta segments was done at approximately 20X coverage. On the study's bioinformatics: Sequencing errors were corrected by clustering and CDR3s were annotated against IMGT to assign V, D and J genes. Downstream analyses used only productive TCRbeta rearrangements and left out out-of-frame or stop-codon sequences. Clonality was calculated as one minus the Shannon entropy normalized by the log of the number of unique productive sequences. Clones differing between time points or between blood and tumor were identified using Fisher's exact test with Benjamini-Hochberg correction, with an adjusted p below 0.01 applied as the threshold. TCRdb retrieved this table from immuneACCESS and kept in-frame rearrangements only. Not all clones are present; in checked studies, unresolved V genes account for under half, and no reason is known for the remainder. The V and J calls and clone size are taken from that table; D and trimming were inferred from the DNA. In all, the sample holds about 19,000 clones, and about four fifths of those were seen once. Jointly, the top ten make up 1.5% to 2% of the sample.

This clone has only a few counts. Its antigen target is currently unknown. No much larger clone is present one base from it, and per-base qualities are unavailable. The time point label of this sample denotes: peripheral blood 6 weeks after treatment start. A cohort of more than 25 patients with locally advanced or metastatic urothelial carcinoma, treated at Memorial Sloan Kettering on a trial protocol, was included. Peripheral blood mononuclear cells were collected pretreatment and during treatment, with between 1 and 8 total time points obtained per patient. The Qiagen DNeasy Blood extraction kit was used to purify genomic DNA from total PBMCs and tumor samples. PBMCs were collected pretreatment and during treatment and were isolated and stored as previously described. Inclusive of the bounding cysteine and phenylalanine, the CDR3 is 17 residues long. Only CDR3 DNA remains: 51 bases, in frame from the first base. Clipping removes 7 bases from V and 3 bases from J, with 17 as the unmatched junction base count. CDR1 and CDR2 were assigned from the germline V gene as MDHEN and SYDVKM.

The rearranged chain carries TRBV28 and TRBJ1-2; the central 7 bases match TRBD1. The sequences come from PBMCs, collected around atezolizumab (anti-PD-L1) treatment. This clonotype was obtained from a man aged 50 or older with urothelial cancer. In nucleotide form, the sequence is TGTGCCAGCACACCCCCGGGACAGCCAAGGGGGGACTATGGCTACACCTTC. This gives the protein CASTPPGQPRGDYGYTF.